The 24 T cell receptor beta chains given below trace back to one sample, sequenced in a study of a mutant IDH1 vaccine in newly diagnosed glioma. Time point denoted: week 11, during vaccination. A single vaccine dose contained 300 ug of mutant IDH1 20-mer peptide, and topical imiquimod was used with it. Some clones are missing from TCRdb's copy, which holds only in-frame ones; the method was immunoSEQ multiplex PCR. The table has around 25,000 clones, around 70% seen once. These TCRs are of unknown antigen specificity. The sequences come from peripheral blood mononuclear cells (PBMCs), collected from a glioma patient whose treatment included an IDH1 peptide vaccine. Source of these receptors: a man between 18 and 35 years old with glioma. Some clones in this sample may be carry-over from other donors' samples.

The chain is built from TRBV7-2 and TRBJ2-1; no firm D call. The CDR3 extends over 13 amino acids. Trimming cost V 5 bases and J 5 bases, with 10 bases left between them. Germline CDR1 reads SGHTA; CDR2 reads FQGNSA. The CDR3 region is CASSLGVNNEQFF. The CDR3 bases are TGTGCCAGCAGCCTTGGGGTAAACAATGAGCAGTTCTTC. Full variable domain (remainder filled in from reference TRBV7-2 and TRBJ2-1): GAGVSQSPSNKVTEKGKDVELRCDPISGHTALYWYRQSLGQGLEFLIYFQGNSAPDKSGLPSDRFSAERTGGSVSTLTIQRTQQEDSAVYLCASSLGVNNEQFFGPGTRLTVL.

In its sample, this clone was seen once. The chain recombines TRBV29-1 with TRBJ2-7, with a possible D match to TRBD1 (5 bases). V lost 4 bases to trimming and J lost 0 bases, with 10 bases between them. This CDR3 is 13 amino acids long. Looked up from germline, CDR1 is SQVTM and CDR2 is ANQGSEA. The chain's CDR3 is CSVVGRVSYEQYF. The CDR3 DNA reads TGCAGCGTTGTCGGCAGGGTCTCCTACGAGCAGTACTTC.

The rearrangement joins TRBV29-1 to TRBJ1-2, with D tentatively TRBD1 (6 bases). Germline V gene sequence: CDR1 SQVTM, CDR2 ANQGSEA. Trimming took off 3 bases at V and 8 bases at J, with 13 bases between the two ends. The length of the CDR3 is 12 residues. DNA of the CDR3: TGCAGCGTTGAGGCGGGGGCTCTGGGCTACACCTTC. Its protein product is CSVEAGALGYTF.

The chain couples TRBV7-9 to TRBJ1-1; D gene ambiguous. This CDR3 has 12 residues. Trimming left V 4 bases short and J 8 bases short, with 11 bases between. Germline CDR1 is SEHNR and CDR2 is FQNEAQ (reference sequence). CDR3 sequence reads: CASSSRAAEAFF. CDR3 DNA: TGTGCCAGCAGCTCCCGCGCCGCAGAAGCTTTCTTT. Full variable domain (outside the CDR3, taken from reference TRBV7-9 and TRBJ1-1): DTGVSQNPRHKITKRGQNVTFRCDPISEHNRLYWYRQTLGQGPEFLTYFQNEAQLEKSRLLSDRFSAERPKGSFSTLEIQRTEQGDSAMYLCASSSRAAEAFFGQGTRLTVV.

The gene calls are TRBV25-1 and TRBJ2-5; 9 bases align to TRBD1. The CDR3 is made up of 14 amino acids. From germline, CDR1 is MGHDK and CDR2 SYGVNS. V lost 7 bases, J lost 10 bases, and 13 bases stayed unmatched. Here the CDR3 reads CASNAGTGLWDQYF. CDR3 DNA sequence: TGTGCCAGCAACGCCGGGACAGGGTTGTGGGACCAGTACTTC.

The V and J genes are TRBV7-2 and TRBJ1-1, with 10 bases aligning to TRBD1. CDR1 is SGHTA and CDR2 is FQGNSA in the germline V gene. The CDR3 spans 13 residues. Germline trimming cut 3 bases from V and 10 bases from J; bases unmatched to any gene: 5. This CDR3 is CASSFDRGQGAFF. In DNA form, the CDR3 reads TGTGCCAGCAGCTTTGACAGGGGGCAAGGAGCTTTCTTT.

The DNA of the CDR3 is TGTGCCAGCAGCCCGGCGGACAGCTATAACAATGAGCAGTTCTTC. Its translation: CASSPADSYNNEQFF. This sequence joins TRBV5-8 and TRBJ2-1, with TRBD1 as a possible D gene (6 bases). Germline V gives CDR1 SGHTS, CDR2 YDEGEE. The length of the CDR3 is 15 residues. The V end was cut by 4 bases, the J end by 5 bases, with 16 bases between.

The V gene is TRBV7-2, the J gene TRBJ2-1; maybe TRBD2 (5 bases). This CDR3 region has 14 residues. Germline V gene lookup returns CDR1 SGHTA and CDR2 FQGNSA. V was clipped by 2 bases and J by 7 bases, with 12 bases between them. CDR3 nucleotide sequence: TGTGCCAGCAGCTTAATCCGGGATCTGAATGAGCAGTTCTTC. This encodes CASSLIRDLNEQFF.

In its sample, this clone was seen a few times. V gene TRBV7-9 combines with J gene TRBJ2-7; D unresolved. CDR1 SEHNR and CDR2 FQNEAQ come from the germline V gene (reference sequence). V was shortened by 3 bases and J by 0 bases, with 6 bases between the two germline ends. This CDR3 has 13 amino acids. The CDR3 region is CASSFSNSYEQYF. The DNA for the CDR3 is TGTGCCAGCAGCTTCTCCAACTCCTACGAGCAGTACTTC.

The chain carries TRBV30 and TRBJ1-1; D gene unclear. Germline CDR1 and CDR2: GTSNPN and SVGIG (reference sequence). The CDR3 is 11 residues long. V dropped 5 bases and J dropped 1 base, with 5 bases sitting between them. The CDR3 loop reads CAWWWNTEAFF. As DNA, the CDR3 is TGTGCCTGGTGGTGGAACACTGAAGCTTTCTTT.

The chain joins TRBV14 to TRBJ2-1; a weak D match, TRBD2 (5 bases). CDR3 length: 14 amino acids. V dropped 4 bases and J dropped 6 bases, with 13 bases sitting between them. Germline V lookup: CDR1 SGHDN, CDR2 FVKESK. Written as DNA, the CDR3 is TGTGCCAGCAGCCCCGGGGAGACGCCCAATGAGCAGTTCTTC. This gives the protein CASSPGETPNEQFF.

This chain connects TRBV4-3 to TRBJ1-2; D call uncertain. This CDR3 is built from 13 residues. Per the germline V gene, CDR1 is LGHNA and CDR2 is YSLEER. V dropped 5 bases and J dropped 6 bases, with 13 bases sitting between them. This chain's CDR3 is CASSSLQFDGYTF. CDR3 nucleotides: TGCGCCAGCAGCTCCCTACAGTTTGATGGCTACACCTTC.

This clone was seen a single time. The chain carries TRBV5-1 and TRBJ1-3, with D possibly TRBD1 on 6 matching bases. The V end was cut by 0 bases, the J end by 2 bases, with 18 bases between. The CDR3 extends over 18 amino acids. CDR1 and CDR2 from the germline V gene are SGHRS and YFSETQ. The CDR3, as DNA: TGCGCCAGCAGCTTGGATTCTAGGAGCCAGGGGCCTGGAAACACCATATATTTT. It specifies CASSLDSRSQGPGNTIYF.

The chain employs TRBV4-3 and TRBJ2-7, with 11 bases identical to TRBD2. Germline-derived CDR1 and CDR2 are LGHNA and YSLEER. The ends lost 0 bases at V and 8 bases at J; junction bases unmatched: 9. The length of the CDR3 is 16 residues. For the CDR3, the DNA is TGCGCCAGCAGCCAAGATCTTCTACTAGCGGGAGAAAAGCAGTACTTC. Encoded protein: CASSQDLLLAGEKQYF.

The J gene is TRBJ1-5, the V gene TRBV5-1; D remains unclear. Deletions cut 3 bases from V and 5 bases from J, with 9 bases between. The germline gives CDR1 SGHRS, CDR2 YFSETQ. This CDR3 contains 13 residues. Here the CDR3 reads CASSSEPDQPQHF. As DNA, the CDR3 is TGCGCCAGCAGCTCGGAACCGGATCAGCCCCAGCATTTT.

The chain links TRBV18 to TRBJ1-2; D not certain. V lost 3 bases and J 6 bases, leaving 14 bases between the germline ends. CDR3 length: 14 amino acids. Per germline, CDR1 KGHSH and CDR2 LQKENI. CDR3 bases: TGTGCCAGCTCACCTGGCATTTCAGGCCATGGCTACACCTTC. Translating it yields CASSPGISGHGYTF.

This clone was detected only a few times. V is TRBV7-9 and J is TRBJ1-4; D call uncertain. Trimming pared 5 bases from V and 8 bases from J, leaving 15 bases between. The CDR3 is 14 residues long. Germline V lookup: CDR1 SEHNR, CDR2 FQNEAQ (reference sequence). The CDR3 nucleotides read TGTGCCAGCAGCCCGCTCATCAGAGGGGAAAAACTGTTTTTT. Translation gives CASSPLIRGEKLFF.

J is TRBJ2-7 and V is TRBV4-3, with D tentatively TRBD2 (5 bases). This CDR3 contains 15 residues. Germline values: CDR1 LGHNA, CDR2 YSLEER. Trimming removed 3 bases from V and 0 bases from J, with 12 bases in between. The CDR3 reads CASSHLPGSSYEQYF. DNA of the CDR3: TGCGCCAGCAGCCACCTCCCGGGGAGCTCCTACGAGCAGTACTTC.

By share of the sample, this clone is medium-sized (0.01 to 0.1%). V gene TRBV10-1 combines with J gene TRBJ1-1, with TRBD1 matching 9 bases. Trimming cost V 6 bases and J 6 bases; bases outside gene matches: 5. From germline, CDR1 is WNHNN and CDR2 SYGVQD (reference sequence). The CDR3 covers 13 residues. The CDR3 sequence: CASRGQGKAEAFF. CDR3 sequence (DNA): TGCGCCAGCAGGGGACAGGGCAAGGCTGAAGCTTTCTTT.

This clone has a handful of counts. V gene TRBV5-4 combines with J gene TRBJ1-5; D is perhaps TRBD1 (5 bases). Germline V gives CDR1 SGHNT, CDR2 YYREEE (reference sequence). The V end was cut by 4 bases, the J end by 3 bases, with 11 bases between. The CDR3 consists of 14 residues. The CDR3 sequence is CASSEAGDNQPQHF. CDR3 DNA: TGTGCCAGCAGCGAGGCGGGGGACAATCAGCCCCAGCATTTT. The full variable domain, in which reference TRBV5-4 and TRBJ1-5 provide the parts outside the CDR3, is ETGVTQSPTHLIKTRGQQVTLRCSSQSGHNTVSWYQQALGQGPQFIFQYYREEENGRGNFPPRFSGLQFPNYSSELNVNALELDDSALYLCASSEAGDNQPQHFGDGTRLSIL.

V usage is TRBV29-1 and J usage is TRBJ1-3; D remains unclear. V dropped 0 bases and J dropped 0 bases, with 9 bases sitting between them. Germline V CDR1 and CDR2: SQVTM, ANQGSEA. The CDR3 consists of 15 residues. In nucleotides, the CDR3 is TGCAGCGTTGAAGACCAAGGAGTCTCTGGAAACACCATATATTTT. It encodes CSVEDQGVSGNTIYF.

This sequence joins TRBV2 and TRBJ1-4, with 9 bases lining up with TRBD1. J was trimmed by 7 bases and V by 3 bases; bases with no gene match: 6. From germline, CDR1 is SNHLY and CDR2 FYNNEI. This CDR3 has 15 amino acids. The CDR3 DNA follows: TGTGCCAGCAGTGATCCGGGACAGGGTACTGAAAAACTGTTTTTT. The encoded protein is CASSDPGQGTEKLFF.

The genes are TRBV4-3 and TRBJ1-1; D is unresolved. Between the trimmed V and J ends, which lost 0 bases and 0 bases, there was a span of 8 bases. The length of the CDR3 is 15 residues. Per germline, CDR1 LGHNA and CDR2 YSLEER. The CDR3 DNA sequence: TGCGCCAGCAGCCAAGATGCAGCCTTGAACACTGAAGCTTTCTTT. Amino acids: CASSQDAALNTEAFF.

The J gene is TRBJ1-1, the V gene TRBV10-3; 8 nucleotides line up with TRBD1. In germline, CDR1 is ENHRY, CDR2 SYGVKD. CDR3 length: 14 amino acids. V lost 4 bases and J lost 4; bases outside the gene matches: 5. CDR3 bases: TGTGCCATCAGTGTAGGTCAGGGGGCCACTGAAGCTTTCTTT. It encodes CAISVGQGATEAFF.